The TCR beta chain under discussion was sequenced for a study of T cells in Graves' hyperthyroidism and ophthalmopathy. Authors of the study amplified TCR beta CDR3 regions from RNA transcripts. HTBI primers were used for first-round RT-PCR of the TCR CDR3. TCRdb independently ran MiXCR on the multiplex PCR reads; one entry per CDR3 protein. The repertoire includes about 640,000 distinct CDR3 sequences, less than 25% of them detected once, and 30% to 40% sits in the top ten. The V segment lost 8 bases and the J segment 6 bases; nucleotides outside the gene matches: 10. Germline V gene lookup returns CDR1 SQVTM and CDR2 ANQGSEA. The CDR3 is made up of 13 amino acids. Extraction of PBMCs used around 9.6 ml of fresh peripheral blood.

The source material was blood. The chain carries TRBV29-1 and TRBJ2-1, with 7 bases lining up with TRBD2. The receptor was derived from a young man with Graves' ophthalmopathy. DNA for the CDR3: TGCAGCATTTACTCGGGGGGAGGCAATGAGCAGTTCTTC. Its translation: CSIYSGGGNEQFF.